This TCR beta chain was recorded in a study of beta chain features in type 1 diabetes. Findings and limits, study-wide: Moderate but significant shortening of TCRB CDR3s was recorded in all four CD4+ subsets from Type 1 diabetes patients.

As regards this clone: Its target is unknown. At the DNA level, this CDR3 is encoded by other sequences in the same sample as well.

Every donor had blood drawn once into heparin, roughly 120 mL on average. The CDR3 runs 13 residues. Per germline, CDR1 SEHNR and CDR2 FQNEAQ (reference sequence). Between the trimmed V and J ends, which lost 3 bases and 6 bases, there was a span of 11 bases. The investigators reverse transcribed all of the isolated RNA, so they sequenced expressed TCRB transcripts. The average output of naive, central memory and regulatory T cell samples was around 3.5 million reads. Libraries were prepared by immunoSEQ multiplex PCR; TCRdb keeps only in-frame clonotypes and omits some of them. The sample lists roughly 300,000 clones; roughly a tenth were seen once.

The sequenced sample consisted of central memory CD4+ T cells from blood. V gene TRBV7-9 combines with J gene TRBJ1-1, with TRBD1 as a possible D gene (6 bases). The receptor was isolated from a man aged 25 to 40 with type 1 diabetes. The CDR3 DNA is TGTGCCAGCAGCTTCACAGGGTCCGCTGAAGCTTTCTTT. Protein product: CASSFTGSAEAFF. The whole variable domain, filled in from reference TRBV7-9 and TRBJ1-1, reads DTGVSQNPRHKITKRGQNVTFRCDPISEHNRLYWYRQTLGQGPEFLTYFQNEAQLEKSRLLSDRFSAERPKGSFSTLEIQRTEQGDSAMYLCASSFTGSAEAFFGQGTRLTVV.